Presented here are 8 T cell receptor beta chains from one specimen sequenced in a study of radiation and T cells in renal cell carcinoma. Clones were read by immunoSEQ multiplex PCR, and TCRdb kept only the in-frame ones, dropping some. This table holds tens of thousands of clones, around 81% found once. Time point given: blood 4 weeks post-SBRT, at nephrectomy. The treatment was: 15 Gy SBRT to primary tumor, nephrectomy 4 weeks later. This material consisted of blood, taken from a patient whose treatment included radiotherapy and nephrectomy. The source is a man in his fifties with renal cell carcinoma.

The chain has TRBV6-6 and TRBJ2-7, with D uncertain. This CDR3 is 13 amino acids long. Germline lookup yields CDR1 MNHNY and CDR2 SVGAGI (reference sequence). Trimming shortened V by 5 bases and J by 4 bases, and 12 bases separated the two germline ends. CDR3 DNA: TGTGCCAGCAGTCCAAATAGACGATACGAGCAGTACTTC. Translated, it gives CASSPNRRYEQYF.

The J gene is TRBJ1-1, the V gene TRBV5-1, with TRBD1 identical over 8 bases. The V and J ends lost 1 base and 1 base, in that order; junction bases with no gene match: 6. The V gene's germline CDR1 is SGHRS and CDR2 YFSETQ. The CDR3 is 16 amino acids. CDR3: CASSLRPGGRNTEAFF. For the CDR3, the DNA is TGCGCCAGCAGCTTGCGACCAGGGGGCCGGAACACTGAAGCTTTCTTT.

V is TRBV6-1 and J is TRBJ1-5; D unclear. CDR1 MNHNS and CDR2 SASEGT come from the germline V gene. Trimming left V 2 bases short and J 4 bases short, with 15 bases between. This CDR3 region has 16 residues. Here the CDR3 reads CASSESVGLANQPQHF. The CDR3, as DNA: TGTGCCAGCAGTGAATCTGTAGGGCTCGCGAATCAGCCCCAGCATTTT.

The genes are TRBV9 and TRBJ2-5, with a weak D call TRBD1 (6 bases). Trimming took off 3 bases at V and 2 bases at J, with 11 bases between the two ends. The germline CDR1 and CDR2 sequences are SGDLS and YYNGEE. The CDR3 runs 14 residues. The CDR3 sequence: CASSAPQGQETQYF. The CDR3 nucleotides read TGTGCCAGCAGCGCCCCCCAGGGGCAAGAGACCCAGTACTTC.

The chain joins TRBV5-1 to TRBJ1-2; a possible D gene is TRBD1 (6 bases). The V gene lost 6 bases and the J gene lost 4 bases, with 16 bases spanning the gap. Germline V gene lookup returns CDR1 SGHRS and CDR2 YFSETQ. CDR3 length: 14 amino acids. The CDR3 DNA reads as TGCGCCAGCAACCGGGACAACCTGCTCTATGGCTACACCTTC. Protein: CASNRDNLLYGYTF.

CDR3 residues: CAWSLPGTGAEKLFF. The CDR3 DNA is TGTGCCTGGAGTTTACCCGGGACAGGAGCTGAAAAACTGTTTTTT. This chain links TRBV30 with TRBJ1-4; 8 bases map to TRBD1. J gave up 7 bases and V 2 bases, and 9 bases lay outside the gene matches. Germline lookup yields CDR1 GTSNPN and CDR2 SVGIG (reference sequence). The CDR3 covers 15 residues.

The chain employs TRBV6-5 and TRBJ1-4, with a tentative D call TRBD1 (5 bases). Germline V CDR1 and CDR2: MNHEY, SVGAGI. There are 16 residues in the CDR3. With 0 bases removed from V and 5 bases from J, the gap between germline ends came to 13 bases. The CDR3 loop is CASSYSISRENEKLFF. The CDR3 coding sequence is TGTGCCAGCAGTTACTCGATCTCCAGGGAAAATGAAAAACTGTTTTTT.

The chain uses TRBV2 and TRBJ1-5; tentatively, D is TRBD1 (5 bases). V was shortened by 7 bases and J by 0 bases, with 10 bases between the two germline ends. From germline, CDR1 is SNHLY and CDR2 FYNNEI. The CDR3 spans 14 residues. The CDR3 DNA reads as TGTGCCAGCAACGGGGGGAATAGCAATCAGCCCCAGCATTTT. Its translation: CASNGGNSNQPQHF. Together with reference TRBV2 and TRBJ1-5, the CDR3 gives the full variable domain: EPEVTQTPSHQVTQMGQEVILRCVPISNHLYFYWYRQILGQKVEFLVSFYNNEISEKSEIFDDQFSVERPDGSNFTLKIRSTKLEDSAMYFCASNGGNSNQPQHFGDGTRLSIL.